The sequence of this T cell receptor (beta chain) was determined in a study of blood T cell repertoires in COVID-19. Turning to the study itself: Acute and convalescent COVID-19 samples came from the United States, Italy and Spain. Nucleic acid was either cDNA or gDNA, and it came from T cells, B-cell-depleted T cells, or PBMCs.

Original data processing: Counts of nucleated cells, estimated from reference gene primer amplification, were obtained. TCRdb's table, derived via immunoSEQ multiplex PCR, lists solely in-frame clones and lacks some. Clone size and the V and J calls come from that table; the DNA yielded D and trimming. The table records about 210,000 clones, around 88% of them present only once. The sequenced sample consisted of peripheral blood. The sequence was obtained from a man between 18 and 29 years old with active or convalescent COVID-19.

CDR3 sequence reads: CASRMNLDRVYEQYF. CDR3 nucleotide sequence: TGTGCCAGCAGAATGAATTTGGACAGGGTATACGAGCAGTACTTC. This chain links TRBV2 with TRBJ2-7, with 8 bases that match TRBD1. CDR3 length: 15 residues. V lost 6 bases and J lost 4; bases outside the gene matches: 11. CDR1 is SNHLY and CDR2 is FYNNEI in the germline V gene.